These 27 T cell receptor beta chains came from one sample sequenced in a study of T cell responses to AZD1222 COVID-19 vaccine. The assay was immunoSEQ multiplex PCR, and TCRdb's table has in-frame clones only and misses some. This table has just under 150,000 clones, about 92% appearing once. Here the sequenced sample was peripheral blood, taken 28 days after the second AZD1222 dose. The receptor source for this set is an adult who received the AZD1222 COVID-19 vaccine.

V usage is TRBV9 and J usage is TRBJ2-2; TRBD2 aligns across 7 bases. In germline, CDR1 is SGDLS, CDR2 YYNGEE. V dropped 3 bases and J dropped 4; count of bases not matched to a gene: 12. The CDR3 runs to 17 residues. CDR3 nucleotides: TGTGCCAGCAGCGGAGAGCACGTGGGAGGGAGCACCGGGGAGCTGTTTTTT. Translating it yields CASSGEHVGGSTGELFF.

V and J are TRBV5-1 and TRBJ2-5; D unresolved. V was shortened by 2 bases and J by 0 bases, with 5 bases between the two germline ends. This CDR3 has 13 residues. CDR1 SGHRS and CDR2 YFSETQ come from the germline V gene. Here the CDR3 reads CASSFSHQETQYF. CDR3 nucleotides: TGCGCCAGCAGCTTTTCCCACCAAGAGACCCAGTACTTC.

The rearrangement uses TRBV2 and TRBJ1-1; D gene ambiguous. The CDR3 sequence is 15 residues long. Germline V gives CDR1 SNHLY, CDR2 FYNNEI. Trimming cost V 6 bases and J 6 bases, with 20 bases left between them. CDR3 in DNA: TGTGCCAGCAGGACGAATGGCGCCCGGGTTGCTGAAGCTTTCTTT. This sequence encodes CASRTNGARVAEAFF.

This clone came up once. This sequence joins TRBV6-5 and TRBJ1-2; possibly TRBD1 for D (6 bases). The CDR3 contains 13 residues. The V gene's germline CDR1 is MNHEY and CDR2 SVGAGI. V lost 3 bases, J lost 3 bases, and 8 bases lay in between. The CDR3 loop is CASSYKGDYGYTF. CDR3 in DNA: TGTGCCAGCAGTTATAAGGGGGACTATGGCTACACCTTC.

This sequence joins TRBV4-2 and TRBJ2-1; TRBD2 matches 8 bases. This CDR3 region has 16 residues. V lost 3 bases, J lost 5 bases, and 9 bases stayed unmatched. Germline CDR1 and CDR2: LGHNA and YNFKEQ. CDR3 region: CASSQPIAGTNNEQFF. In DNA, the CDR3 is TGTGCCAGCAGCCAGCCGATAGCGGGAACTAACAATGAGCAGTTCTTC.

The chain carries TRBV19 and TRBJ1-2; maybe TRBD1 (5 bases). CDR1 is LNHDA and CDR2 is SQIVND in the germline V gene (reference sequence). The CDR3 has 13 amino acids. V was cut by 3 bases and J by 7 bases, with 12 bases left in between. The CDR3 bases are TGTGCCAGTAGTATTGAGGGGAGAGGTGGCTACACCTTC. It yields the protein CASSIEGRGGYTF.

The chain has TRBV9 and TRBJ2-7, with D perhaps given as TRBD1 or TRBD2 (6 bases each). The V gene's germline CDR1 is SGDLS and CDR2 YYNGEE. The CDR3 covers 14 residues. V lost 4 bases to trimming and J lost 0 bases, with 11 bases between them. The CDR3 region is CASSLGGVSYEQYF. CDR3 DNA: TGTGCCAGCAGCCTCGGGGGCGTCTCCTACGAGCAGTACTTC.

The V call is TRBV3-1 (or the pseudogene TRBV3-2), the J call TRBJ1-1; D call uncertain. The CDR3 is 13 amino acids. The ends were cut back, 1 base at V and 4 bases at J, with 7 bases in the middle. Looked up from germline, CDR1 is LGHDT and CDR2 is YNNKEL (reference sequence). CDR3 residues: CASSQVGSTEAFF. The CDR3 region has the DNA TGTGCCAGCAGCCAAGTCGGGAGCACTGAAGCTTTCTTT.

The CDR3 loop reads CASSQDPYAGAYQETQYF. In DNA, the CDR3 is TGCGCCAGCAGCCAAGACCCCTATGCGGGGGCGTACCAAGAGACCCAGTACTTC. This chain joins TRBV4-3 and TRBJ2-5; TRBD2 is a possible D gene (7 bases). V lost 0 bases and J lost 0, with 17 bases in between. Looked up from germline, CDR1 is LGHNA and CDR2 is YSLEER. The CDR3 extends over 18 amino acids.

This clone was found a few times. The CDR3: CASSQGNGEVKTQYF. CDR3 bases: TGTGCCAGCAGCCAAGGTAATGGAGAAGTGAAGACCCAGTACTTC. The chain recombines TRBV4-2 with TRBJ2-5; D uncertain. V dropped 1 base and J dropped 6 bases, with 15 bases sitting between them. The CDR3 has 15 residues. Germline V gives CDR1 LGHNA, CDR2 YNFKEQ.

The chain carries TRBV11-3 and TRBJ1-1, with a weak D call TRBD1 (5 bases). Germline V lookup: CDR1 SGHNT, CDR2 YENEEA. The CDR3 runs to 13 residues. V lost 1 base, J lost 9 bases, and 12 bases lay in between. CDR3: CASSLVEPGQAFF. The CDR3 nucleotides are TGTGCCAGCAGCTTAGTAGAACCGGGACAAGCTTTCTTT.

The chain has TRBV27 and TRBJ2-3, with TRBD2 identical over 13 bases. Germline assignment: CDR1 MNHEY and CDR2 SMNVEV (reference sequence). The CDR3 totals 17 residues. J was trimmed by 2 bases and V by 5 bases; bases with no gene match: 7. In nucleotides, the CDR3 is TGTGCCAGCAGTCCATGGACTAGCGGGAGTCTCACAGATACGCAGTATTTT. It translates to CASSPWTSGSLTDTQYF.

V and J are TRBV28 and TRBJ2-7, with D tentatively TRBD2 (6 bases). V gave up 8 bases and J gave up 2 bases, with 16 bases separating them. The CDR3 is 14 amino acids. Germline CDR1 reads MDHEN; CDR2 reads SYDVKM. CDR3 protein: CASYGTQIPYEQYF. As DNA, the CDR3 is TGTGCCAGCTACGGGACTCAGATTCCCTACGAGCAGTACTTC.

The chain has TRBV7-9 and TRBJ1-5, with a tentative D call TRBD1 (5 bases). Trimming took off 5 bases at V and 7 bases at J, with 15 bases between the two ends. The CDR3 sequence is 14 residues long. Germline V gene lookup returns CDR1 SEHNR and CDR2 FQNEAQ (reference sequence). In DNA, the CDR3 is TGTGCCAGCAGCGTGGGCCTATCAGGGCAGCCCCAGCATTTT. Encoded protein: CASSVGLSGQPQHF.

The V and J genes are TRBV28 and TRBJ2-7; TRBD1 or TRBD2 may be the D gene (6 bases each). V dropped 4 bases and J dropped 6 bases, with 16 bases sitting between them. Germline V gene data show CDR1 as MDHEN and CDR2 as SYDVKM. The CDR3 spans 14 residues. The CDR3 nucleotides are TGTGCCAGCAGTTCGACGTGGGGGGCCAGCGAGCAGTACTTC. It specifies CASSSTWGASEQYF.

This clone was seen a single time. The CDR3 spells CSNGGAEGYTF. For the CDR3, the DNA is TGCAGCAATGGGGGGGCGGAGGGCTACACCTTC. The chain employs TRBV20-1 and TRBJ1-2; tentative D call: TRBD1 (6 bases). This CDR3 region has 11 residues. Germline V CDR1 and CDR2: DFQATT, SNEGSKA (reference sequence).

Only one count was recorded for this clone. This chain joins TRBV4-2 and TRBJ2-3; possible D gene TRBD1, 6 bases. The CDR3 runs 15 residues. V lost 3 bases and J lost 2, with 12 bases in between. Germline V lookup: CDR1 LGHNA, CDR2 YNFKEQ. In DNA, the CDR3 is TGTGCCAGCAGCCAGCAGGACAGATCCACAGATACGCAGTATTTT. Translating gives CASSQQDRSTDTQYF.

V gene TRBV2 combines with J gene TRBJ2-1, with D possibly matching TRBD2 (6 bases). Germline CDR1 and CDR2: SNHLY and FYNNEI. Trimming stripped 5 bases from V and 0 bases from J, with 11 bases between. This CDR3 region has 15 residues. This CDR3 reads CASSSAGSSYNEQFF. The CDR3 bases are TGTGCCAGCAGTTCCGCGGGGAGCTCCTACAATGAGCAGTTCTTC.

The gene calls are TRBV18 and TRBJ2-1; D unclear. Trimming removed 6 bases from V and 6 bases from J, with 18 bases in between. Looked up from germline, CDR1 is KGHSH and CDR2 is LQKENI. The CDR3 totals 15 residues. CDR3 in DNA: TGTGCCAGCTCCCCGAGAGTGGATGGTTTCAATGAGCAGTTCTTC. Its protein is CASSPRVDGFNEQFF.

The J gene is TRBJ2-7, the V gene TRBV5-1; D possibly corresponds to TRBD1 (5 bases). Germline V CDR1 and CDR2: SGHRS, YFSETQ. Trimming stripped 0 bases from V and 5 bases from J, with 12 bases between. CDR3 size: 14 residues. This CDR3 reads CASSLVSGSDEQYF. In DNA, the CDR3 is TGCGCCAGCAGCTTGGTCTCAGGGTCGGACGAGCAGTACTTC.

This clone was observed once. V usage is TRBV7-9 and J usage is TRBJ2-3; 12 bases fit TRBD2. There are 16 residues in the CDR3. Trimming took 5 bases from V and 4 from J; bases not matched to a gene: 7. The germline V gene encodes CDR1 SEHNR and CDR2 FQNEAQ (reference sequence). The CDR3 nucleotides read TGTGCCAGCAGCCATACTAGCGGGAGGATCTCAGATACGCAGTATTTT. Translated: CASSHTSGRISDTQYF.

The rearrangement uses TRBV7-2 and TRBJ2-2; TRBD2 aligns across 8 bases. The CDR3 length is 16 residues. The germline CDR1 and CDR2 sequences are SGHTA and FQGNSA. J gave up 7 bases and V 5 bases, and 12 bases lay outside the gene matches. The CDR3 DNA reads as TGTGCCAGCAGCCTAAACTTATTTAGCGGGATCGGGGAGCTGTTTTTT. This codes for CASSLNLFSGIGELFF.

The chain recombines TRBV4-1 with TRBJ2-1; 10 nucleotides line up with TRBD2. The germline CDR1 and CDR2 sequences are MGHRA and YSYEKL. The CDR3 has 18 amino acids. Trimming at V came to 0 bases and at J to 8 bases, leaving 13 bases not matched to a gene. CDR3 sequence reads: CASSQDSALAGVRYEQFF. The CDR3 DNA reads as TGCGCCAGCAGCCAAGACTCTGCTCTAGCGGGAGTTCGATATGAGCAGTTCTTC.

This chain links TRBV29-1 with TRBJ1-2, with D perhaps matching TRBD1 (5 bases). CDR1 is SQVTM, CDR2 ANQGSEA, per germline. Deletions cut 3 bases from V and 7 bases from J, with 21 bases between. The CDR3 is made up of 15 amino acids. The CDR3: CSVDWGGLPGGGYTF. For the CDR3, the DNA is TGCAGCGTTGATTGGGGGGGACTACCCGGAGGTGGCTACACCTTC.

The rearrangement uses TRBV24-1 and TRBJ1-5; the match to TRBD1 covers 7 bases. The CDR3 has 18 amino acids. V gave up 0 bases and J gave up 5 bases; unmatched junction bases: 12. The germline V gene has CDR1 KGHDR and CDR2 SFDVKD. DNA for the CDR3: TGTGCCACCAGTGATTTGGGGGGACAGAAGGGTATCTATCAGCCCCAGCATTTT. Translating it yields CATSDLGGQKGIYQPQHF.

The rearrangement uses TRBV18 and TRBJ2-5; unclear D gene. The germline CDR1 and CDR2 sequences are KGHSH and LQKENI. The CDR3 loop spans 14 amino acids. V lost 3 bases and J 2 bases, leaving 10 bases between the germline ends. CDR3 amino acids: CASSPKAEQETQYF. The CDR3 DNA sequence: TGTGCCAGCTCACCCAAGGCAGAACAAGAGACCCAGTACTTC.

This chain connects TRBV11-2 to TRBJ1-2, with a possible D match to TRBD1 (6 bases). Germline V gene data show CDR1 as SGHAT and CDR2 as FQNNGV. The CDR3 sequence is 15 residues long. Trimming took off 1 base at V and 3 bases at J, with 12 bases between the two ends. The CDR3 DNA reads as TGTGCCAGCAGCTTAGGGGCTACAGGGCACTATGGCTACACCTTC. Amino acids: CASSLGATGHYGYTF.